This T cell receptor (beta chain) was identified in a study of T cells in tumors after PD-1 blockade. Across the whole study: During anti-PD-1 treatment, some patients continued daily vismodegib 150 mg.

TCRdb's copy holds only in-frame clones and misses some; the assay was immunoSEQ multiplex PCR. The data contain 45,000 or so clones, more than 60% of them singletons. This clone was found once. The sample in question was PBMCs, obtained before anti-PD-1 therapy. This receptor was identified in a human donor with advanced basal cell or squamous cell carcinoma (not recorded which).

The DNA for the CDR3 is TGTGCCATCAGTCCCCCATCCAGCGGGGGCACCGGGGAGCTGTTTTTT. Its protein is CAISPPSSGGTGELFF. V usage is TRBV10-3 and J usage is TRBJ2-2, with 8 bases lining up with TRBD2. The ends lost 5 bases at V and 4 bases at J; junction bases unmatched: 9. Germline CDR1 is ENHRY and CDR2 is SYGVKD. CDR3 length equals 16 residues.